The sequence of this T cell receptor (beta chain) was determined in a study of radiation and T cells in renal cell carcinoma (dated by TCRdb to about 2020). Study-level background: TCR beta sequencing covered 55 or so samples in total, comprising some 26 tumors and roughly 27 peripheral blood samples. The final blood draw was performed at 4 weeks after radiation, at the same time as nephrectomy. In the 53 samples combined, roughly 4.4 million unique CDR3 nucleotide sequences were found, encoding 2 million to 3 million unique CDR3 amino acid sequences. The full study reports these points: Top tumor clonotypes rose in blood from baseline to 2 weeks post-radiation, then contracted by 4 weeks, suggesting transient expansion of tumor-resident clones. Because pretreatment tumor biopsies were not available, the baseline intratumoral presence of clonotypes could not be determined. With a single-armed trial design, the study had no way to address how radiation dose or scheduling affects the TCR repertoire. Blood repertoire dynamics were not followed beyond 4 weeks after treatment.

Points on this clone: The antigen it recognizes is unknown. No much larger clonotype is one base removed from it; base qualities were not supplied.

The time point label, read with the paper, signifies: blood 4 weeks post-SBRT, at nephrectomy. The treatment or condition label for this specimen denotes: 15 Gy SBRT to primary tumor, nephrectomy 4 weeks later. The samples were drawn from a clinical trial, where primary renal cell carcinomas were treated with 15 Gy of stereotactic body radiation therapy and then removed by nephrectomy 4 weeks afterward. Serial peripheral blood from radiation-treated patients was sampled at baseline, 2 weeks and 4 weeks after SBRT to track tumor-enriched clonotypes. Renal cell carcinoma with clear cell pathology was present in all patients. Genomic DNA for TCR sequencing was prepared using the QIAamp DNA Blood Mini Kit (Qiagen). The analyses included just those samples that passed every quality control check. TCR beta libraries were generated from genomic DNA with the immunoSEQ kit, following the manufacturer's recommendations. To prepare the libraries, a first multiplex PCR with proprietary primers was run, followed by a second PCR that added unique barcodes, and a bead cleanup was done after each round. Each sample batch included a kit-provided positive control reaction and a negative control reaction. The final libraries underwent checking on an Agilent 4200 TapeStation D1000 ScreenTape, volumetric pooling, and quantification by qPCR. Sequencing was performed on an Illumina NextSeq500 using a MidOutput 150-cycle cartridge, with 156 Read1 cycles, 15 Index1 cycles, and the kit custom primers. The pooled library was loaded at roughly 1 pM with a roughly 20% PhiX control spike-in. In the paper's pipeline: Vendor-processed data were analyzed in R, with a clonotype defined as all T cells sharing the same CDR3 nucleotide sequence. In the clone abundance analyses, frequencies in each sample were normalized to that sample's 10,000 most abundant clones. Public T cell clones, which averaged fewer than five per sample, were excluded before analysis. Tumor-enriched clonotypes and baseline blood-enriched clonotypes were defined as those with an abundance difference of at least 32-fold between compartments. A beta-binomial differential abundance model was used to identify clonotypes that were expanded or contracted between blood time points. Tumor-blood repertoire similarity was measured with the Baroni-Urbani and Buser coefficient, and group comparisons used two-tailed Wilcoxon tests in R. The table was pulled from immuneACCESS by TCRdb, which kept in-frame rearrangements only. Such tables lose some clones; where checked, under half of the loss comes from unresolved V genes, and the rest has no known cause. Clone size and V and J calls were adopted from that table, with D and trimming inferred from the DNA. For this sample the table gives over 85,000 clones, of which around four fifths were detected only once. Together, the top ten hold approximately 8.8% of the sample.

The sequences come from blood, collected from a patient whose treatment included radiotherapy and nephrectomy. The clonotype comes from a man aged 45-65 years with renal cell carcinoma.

The DNA is as follows: TGTGCCAGCAGCTTCGGGACAGCTTCTGTCAATGAGCAGTTCTTC. It codes for CASSFGTASVNEQFF. The chain couples TRBV11-1 to TRBJ2-1, with TRBD1 matching 7 junction bases. From a lookup of the germline V gene (reference sequence), CDR1 and CDR2 are SGHAT and FQDESV. The CDR3 numbers 15 residues from cysteine through phenylalanine. Of all the DNA, just the CDR3 is kept, 45 bases in frame from base 1. V trim: 3 bases; J trim: 6 bases; unmatched bases: 8.